The 5 T cell receptor beta chains given below trace back to one sample, sequenced in a study of spatial heterogeneity in lung cancer. TCRdb recomputed calls from the 5' RACE reads with MiXCR, one row per CDR3 protein. The data hold approximately 23,000 distinct CDR3 sequences, with 4.5% to 5% observed a single time. These receptors are not linked to any known antigen. Described time point: sample taken at primary tumor resection. Whole-study results and caveats: Expanded alpha and beta TCR counts within tumors tracked tumor mutation counts.

This sample comprised lung tumor tissue, obtained at surgery. The receptors shown here come from a male donor with early-stage non-small cell lung cancer.

This clonotype was observed at least ten times. This clone may be a read error of a much larger clone one base away. J is TRBJ2-5 and V is TRBV30, with TRBD2 as a possible D gene (6 bases). CDR1 is GTSNPN and CDR2 is SVGIG in the germline V gene (reference sequence). V was cut by 8 bases and J by 7 bases, with 20 bases left in between. The CDR3 is 13 amino acids. In DNA form, the CDR3 reads TGTGCCGGGGAAGGGGCGATGGGGGGGACCCAGTACTTC. Translating gives CAGEGAMGGTQYF.

The table lists this clonotype with many counts. V and J are TRBV11-2 and TRBJ1-6; 7 nucleotides match TRBD1. There are 14 residues in the CDR3. Germline loops: CDR1 SGHAT, CDR2 FQNNGV. V lost 5 bases and J lost 7; bases outside the gene matches: 5. CDR3 bases: TGTGCCAGCAGCACGACAGGGTCCAATTCACCCCTCCACTTT. Residues: CASSTTGSNSPLHF.

The V and J genes are TRBV13 and TRBJ2-7; D is possibly TRBD2 (5 bases). The CDR3 spans 15 residues. CDR1 is PRHDT and CDR2 is FYEKMQ in the germline V gene (reference sequence). V gave up 5 bases and J gave up 4 bases, with 18 bases separating them. CDR3 in amino acids: CASSPSAVPGYEQYF. The DNA of the CDR3 is TGTGCCAGCAGCCCATCAGCGGTCCCGGGGTACGAGCAGTACTTC.

This clonotype occurred many times. The V and J genes are TRBV20-1 and TRBJ2-6, with D possibly being TRBD2 (6 bases). The germline V and J ends were trimmed by 2 bases and 4 bases, with 18 bases remaining between them. Germline V gene data show CDR1 as DFQATT and CDR2 as SNEGSKA (reference sequence). The CDR3 length is 17 residues. The CDR3 bases are TGCAGTGCTAGACGGGGGACTGGGGCGTACGGGGCCAACGTCCTGACTTTC. Encoded protein: CSARRGTGAYGANVLTF.

This clonotype was counted at least ten times. The chain joins TRBV18 to TRBJ1-4, with 8 positions matching TRBD1. Trimming took 3 bases from V and 7 from J; bases not matched to a gene: 4. The CDR3 is made up of 14 amino acids. Looked up from germline, CDR1 is KGHSH and CDR2 is LQKENI. The CDR3 DNA reads TGTGCCAGCTCACCCGACAGGGGAGGTGAAAAACTGTTTTTT. Encoded protein: CASSPDRGGEKLFF.